The 2 T cell receptor beta chains below all came from one sample that was sequenced in a study of CXCR3-negative and CXCR3-positive naive CD8 T cells. Overall study findings and caveats: Relative to CXCR3-negative naive cells, CXCR3-positive naive cells had more hydrophobic TRB CDR3s.

These receptors' antigens are unknown. Libraries were UMI-labeled 5' RACE TRB cDNA. From the 5' RACE reads, TCRdb lists one entry per CDR3 protein and no DNA. This sample's table reports tens of thousands of distinct CDR3 sequences. Sequencing was done on a sample of naive CXCR3+ CD8+ T cells from blood. Subset noted: CD45RO-CCR7+CD27+CD95- naive CD8+ T cells expressing CXCR3 (TNR3+). The receptors come from a human donor in good health. Some clones in this sample may be carry-over from other donors' samples.

The chain has TRBV28 and TRBJ1-5. CDR3 length: 14 residues. Germline CDR1 and CDR2: MDHEN and SYDVKM. CDR3 sequence reads: CARSLDGANQPQHF.

The chain couples TRBV7-9 to TRBJ2-2; the D call from TCRdb, TRBD1, cannot be confirmed without DNA. CDR3 length equals 15 residues. In germline, CDR1 is SEHNR, CDR2 FQNEAQ (reference sequence). CDR3 residues: CASSDAGQGTGELFF.